This TCR beta chain comes out of a study of T cells after yellow fever vaccination. For the study at large: The authors prepared low-cell-number fractions using SMART-Seq v4 Ultra Low Input.

The CDR3 has 14 residues. Trimming stripped 9 bases from V and 3 bases from J, with 16 bases between. Germline CDR1 LNHDA, CDR2 SQIVND (reference sequence). 5'RACE template switching produced TCR cDNA carrying a universal primer site and UMIs. TCRdb reanalysed the 5' RACE reads using MiXCR and keeps one entry per CDR3 protein. The repertoire has a few hundred thousand distinct CDR3 sequences, about 4% of them found once; the top ten carry approximately 25%. This clonotype occurred a few times. Its antigen is as yet unknown. Study-wide points: A minor fraction of clonotypes spanned both CD4 and CD8 compartments.

This material consisted of PBMCs, taken 5 days after the yellow fever booster vaccination. The chain uses TRBV19 and TRBJ2-3; TRBD1 or TRBD2 may be the D gene (5 bases each). This receptor was obtained from a young man who received the YFV17D yellow fever vaccine. CDR3 bases: TGTGCCAGCCGGGACGTTAGCGTGACAGATACGCAGTATTTT. It encodes CASRDVSVTDTQYF.